This T cell receptor (beta chain) was documented in a study of blood T cell repertoires in COVID-19. The overall study: COVID-19 samples collected from the United States, Italy and Spain covered acute and convalescent phases. T cells, B-cell-depleted T cells, or PBMCs provided the cDNA or gDNA that served as material.

In the authors' methods: Estimated nucleated cell counts came from reference gene primer amplification. Profiled with immunoSEQ multiplex PCR; TCRdb holds only in-frame clones, not every one. Clone size and the V and J calls come from that table; the DNA yielded D and trimming. The sample contains around 700,000 clones, 85% to 90% of which appear only once. Germline assignment: CDR1 DFQATT and CDR2 SNEGSKA (reference sequence). V lost 3 bases, J lost 4 bases, and 12 bases lay in between. The CDR3 spans 13 residues. The sample taken for sequencing was peripheral blood. V and J are TRBV20-1 and TRBJ1-1; a weak D match, TRBD1 (6 bases). The TCR originated in a woman younger than 35 with acute or convalescent COVID-19. The CDR3 nucleotides read TGCAGTGCTAGTCGAACAGGGCCCACTGAAGCTTTCTTT. The encoded protein is CSASRTGPTEAFF.